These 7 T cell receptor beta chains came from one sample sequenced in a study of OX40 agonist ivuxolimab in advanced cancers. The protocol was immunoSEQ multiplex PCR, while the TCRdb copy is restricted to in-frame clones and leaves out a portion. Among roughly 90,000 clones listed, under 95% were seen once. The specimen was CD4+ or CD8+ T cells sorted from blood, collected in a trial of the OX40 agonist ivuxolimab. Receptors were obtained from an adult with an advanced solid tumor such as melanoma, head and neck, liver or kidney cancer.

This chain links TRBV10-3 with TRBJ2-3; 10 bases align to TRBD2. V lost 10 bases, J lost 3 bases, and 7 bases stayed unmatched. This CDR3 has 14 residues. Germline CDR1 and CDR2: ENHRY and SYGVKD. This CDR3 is CATSQREGTDTQYF. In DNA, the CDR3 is TGTGCCACCTCCCAGCGGGAGGGGACAGATACGCAGTATTTT.

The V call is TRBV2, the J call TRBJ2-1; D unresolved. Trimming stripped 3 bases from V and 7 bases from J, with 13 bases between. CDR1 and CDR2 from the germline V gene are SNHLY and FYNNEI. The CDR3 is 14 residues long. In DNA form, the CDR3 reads TGTGCCAGCAGTGAGAAAAGGGTGATGAATGAGCAGTTCTTC. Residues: CASSEKRVMNEQFF.

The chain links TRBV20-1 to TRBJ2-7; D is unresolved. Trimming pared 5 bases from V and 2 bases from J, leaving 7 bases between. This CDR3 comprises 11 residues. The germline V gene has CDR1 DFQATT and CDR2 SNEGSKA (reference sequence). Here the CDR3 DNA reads TGCAGTGCTCCTTGGCCCTACGAGCAGTACTTC. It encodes CSAPWPYEQYF.

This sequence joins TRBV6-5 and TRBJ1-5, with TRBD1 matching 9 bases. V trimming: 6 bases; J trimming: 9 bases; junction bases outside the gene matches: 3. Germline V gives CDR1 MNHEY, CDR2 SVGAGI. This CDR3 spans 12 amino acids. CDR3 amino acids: CASRQGAGPQHF. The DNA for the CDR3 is TGTGCCAGCAGACAGGGGGCTGGGCCCCAGCATTTT.

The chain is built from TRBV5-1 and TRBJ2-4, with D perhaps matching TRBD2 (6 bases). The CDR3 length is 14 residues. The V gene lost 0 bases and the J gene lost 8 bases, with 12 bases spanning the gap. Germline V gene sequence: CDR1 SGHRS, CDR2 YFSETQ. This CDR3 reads CASSLAGVRDIQYF. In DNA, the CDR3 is TGCGCCAGCAGCTTGGCGGGGGTACGGGACATTCAGTACTTC.

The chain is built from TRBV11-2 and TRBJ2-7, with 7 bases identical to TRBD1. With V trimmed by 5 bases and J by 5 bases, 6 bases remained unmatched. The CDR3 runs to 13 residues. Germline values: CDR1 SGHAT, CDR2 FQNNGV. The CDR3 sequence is CASSPQGINEQYF. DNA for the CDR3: TGTGCCAGCAGCCCACAGGGGATCAACGAGCAGTACTTC.

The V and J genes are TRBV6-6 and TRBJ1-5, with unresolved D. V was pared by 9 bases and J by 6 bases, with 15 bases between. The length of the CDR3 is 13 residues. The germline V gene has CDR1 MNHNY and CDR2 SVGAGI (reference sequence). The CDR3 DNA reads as TGTGCCAGTGCAACAGCTCCGTCTCAGCCCCAGCATTTT. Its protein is CASATAPSQPQHF.